Described below is a single TCR beta chain sequence and its context. Its antigen is not identified. Before the COVID-19 pandemic, during about 2010-2019, CD4+ T cells were taken from unexposed donors. Isolation of CD4+ T cells took place after around 11 days in culture. Unexposed-donor CD4+ T cells were probed with SARS-CoV-2 S/N and four cold-coronavirus spikes, cells permitting. The assay was immunoSEQ multiplex PCR, and TCRdb's table has in-frame clones only and misses some. This table has about 26,000 clones, around 73% appearing once. This entry is derived from a study of CD4 T cells in relation to SARS-CoV-2 and coronaviruses. The V end lost 5 bases, the J end lost 8 bases, and 16 bases lay between the germline ends. This CDR3 has 14 amino acids. The germline V gene has CDR1 MNHEY and CDR2 SVGEGT.

Sequencing input: CD4+ T cells from PBMCs, cultured in vitro. This chain links TRBV6-2 or TRBV6-3 with TRBJ2-4; D uncertain. The TCR was taken from a human donor in good health. For the CDR3, the DNA is TGTGCCAGCAGTACCCAACTGCTCACTGACATTCAGTACTTC. As protein: CASSTQLLTDIQYF.